The sequence of this T cell receptor (beta chain) was determined in a study of cytomegalovirus exposure and HLA in healthy donors. CDR1 and CDR2 (germline): MNHNY, SVGAGI (reference sequence). CDR3 length: 15 amino acids. With V trimmed by 1 base and J by 7 bases, 7 bases remained unmatched. 13 Jbeta primers and 60 Vbeta primers were used for the PCR. The repertoire was sequenced with immunoSEQ multiplex PCR; TCRdb's copy has only in-frame clones and lacks some. The sample includes 150,000 or so clones, under 70% of them seen just once. This clone was observed a few times. What it binds is unknown. Study-level findings and limits: The dataset shows that most TCR sequences were rare, while some public TCRs occurred in many donors.

The sample consisted of PBMCs. The chain couples TRBV6-6 to TRBJ2-5, with 9 bases fitting TRBD2. The clonotype originates from a man aged 25-45 years in good health and CMV-seropositive. The CDR3 loop reads CASSYLGGREGTQYF. In DNA, the CDR3 is TGTGCCAGCAGTTACTTGGGCGGGAGGGAAGGGACCCAGTACTTC.